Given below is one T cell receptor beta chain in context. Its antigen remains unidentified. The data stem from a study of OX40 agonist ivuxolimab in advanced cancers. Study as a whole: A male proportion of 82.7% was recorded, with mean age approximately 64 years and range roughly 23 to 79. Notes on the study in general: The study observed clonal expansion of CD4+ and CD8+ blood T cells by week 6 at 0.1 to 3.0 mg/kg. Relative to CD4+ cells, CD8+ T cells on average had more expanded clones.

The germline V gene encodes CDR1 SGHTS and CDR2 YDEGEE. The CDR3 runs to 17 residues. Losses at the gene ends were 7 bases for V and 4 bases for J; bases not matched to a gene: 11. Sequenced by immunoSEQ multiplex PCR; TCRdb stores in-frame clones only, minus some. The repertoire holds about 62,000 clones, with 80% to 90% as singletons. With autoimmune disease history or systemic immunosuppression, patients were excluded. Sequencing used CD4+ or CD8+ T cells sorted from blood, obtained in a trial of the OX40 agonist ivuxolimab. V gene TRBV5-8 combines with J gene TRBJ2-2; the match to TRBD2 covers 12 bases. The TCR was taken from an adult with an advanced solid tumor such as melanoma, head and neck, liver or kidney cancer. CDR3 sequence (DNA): TGTGCCAGCGCAGGACTAGCGGGGCCCCGGGTCACCGGGGAGCTGTTTTTT. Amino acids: CASAGLAGPRVTGELFF. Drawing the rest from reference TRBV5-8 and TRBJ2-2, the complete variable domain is EAGVTQSPTHLIKTRGQQATLRCSPISGHTSVYWYQQALGLGLQFLLWYDEGEERNRGNFPPRFSGRQFPNYSSELNVNALELEDSALYLCASAGLAGPRVTGELFFGEGSRLTVL.